Following are 20 T cell receptor beta chains from one sample sequenced in a study of regulatory T cells in long-lasting Graves disease. TCR beta libraries were built with iRepertoire HTBI primers and Arm-PCR of CDR3 regions. MiXCR, run by TCRdb on the multiplex PCR reads, gives a single entry per CDR3 protein. Of approximately 400,000 distinct CDR3 sequences in the sample, 15% are singletons; the top ten hold roughly a sixth. The time point here: newly diagnosed GD, antithyroid drugs for less than 3 months. RNA isolated from PBMCs was used to make the TCR library. These same records also appear under a second study, on T cells in Graves' hyperthyroidism and ophthalmopathy.

The sample in question was peripheral blood mononuclear cells (PBMCs), obtained at new diagnosis, from a patient treated with antithyroid drugs. These receptors were obtained from a woman between 25 and 40 years old with Graves disease.

This chain connects TRBV10-3 to TRBJ2-3; TRBD2 aligns across 12 bases. CDR3 length: 14 residues. The trim removed 6 bases at V and 7 bases at J, leaving 5 bases unmatched. Germline V gene lookup returns CDR1 ENHRY and CDR2 SYGVKD. The CDR3 loop reads CAIRETSGRNTQYF. The DNA for the CDR3 is TGTGCCATCAGGGAGACTAGCGGGAGAAATACGCAGTATTTT.

CDR3 region: CASSRTYAYEQYF. CDR3 sequence (DNA): TGTGCCAGCAGCCGGACGTACGCCTACGAGCAGTACTTC. J is TRBJ2-7 and V is TRBV24-1; unclear D gene. The V gene's germline CDR1 is KGHDR and CDR2 SFDVKD. V was clipped by 11 bases and J by 2 bases, with 15 bases between them. The CDR3 has 13 residues.

This clonotype was seen a few times. The chain uses TRBV5-6 and TRBJ2-7, with D maybe TRBD2 (7 bases). Germline V gives CDR1 SGHDT, CDR2 YYEEEE. Deletions cut 4 bases from V and 3 bases from J, with 17 bases between. This CDR3 comprises 15 residues. CDR3 amino acids: CASSGRGTGFYEQYF. The DNA for the CDR3 is TGTGCCAGCAGCGGGAGGGGGACTGGGTTCTACGAGCAGTACTTC.

CDR3 sequence: CAIMPPPPGQGRPGNTIYF. In DNA, the CDR3 is TGTGCCATCATGCCCCCCCCCCCCGGACAGGGGCGACCTGGAAACACCATATATTTT. The rearrangement links TRBV2 to TRBJ1-3; 9 nucleotides line up with TRBD1. V shed 10 bases and J 2 bases; nucleotides not matched to a gene: 21. The CDR3 totals 19 residues. Germline V gene data show CDR1 as SNHLY and CDR2 as FYNNEI.

In this sample, this clonotype turned up many times. V usage is TRBV28 and J usage is TRBJ1-1; D is unclear. With 3 bases removed from V and 7 bases from J, the gap between germline ends came to 15 bases. Germline loops: CDR1 MDHEN, CDR2 SYDVKM. The CDR3 consists of 14 residues. The CDR3 DNA sequence: TGTGCCAGCAGTTTGGTACAGCTCCGATTTGAAGCTTTCTTT. It specifies CASSLVQLRFEAFF. Variable domain in full (rest from reference TRBV28 and TRBJ1-1): DVKVTQSSRYLVKRTGEKVFLECVQDMDHENMFWYRQDPGLGLRLIYFSYDVKMKEKGDIPEGYSVSREKKERFSLILESASTNQTSMYLCASSLVQLRFEAFFGQGTRLTVV.

This clonotype was seen more than once but under ten times. The CDR3 sequence is CASKPQGAGGYTF. Written as DNA, the CDR3 is TGTGCCAGTAAACCACAGGGGGCCGGTGGCTACACCTTC. This chain connects TRBV6-1 to TRBJ1-2, with 9 bases that match TRBD1. The CDR3 contains 13 residues. The V gene's germline CDR1 is MNHNS and CDR2 SASEGT. The trim removed 9 bases at V and 7 bases at J, leaving 9 bases unmatched.

This clonotype came up many times. V usage is TRBV2 and J usage is TRBJ2-7; D unclear. With 6 bases removed from V and 3 bases from J, the gap between germline ends came to 0 bases. The germline V gene encodes CDR1 SNHLY and CDR2 FYNNEI. This CDR3 has 9 amino acids. The CDR3 nucleotides are TGTGCCAGCAGCTACGAGCAGTACTTC. Encoded protein: CASSYEQYF.

This clonotype has at least ten counts. The chain uses TRBV28 and TRBJ1-1; 8 nucleotides agree with TRBD1. V was clipped by 6 bases and J by 0 bases; unmatched bases: 6. CDR3 length equals 15 residues. CDR1 and CDR2 from the germline V gene are MDHEN and SYDVKM. The CDR3: CASSTGGSMNTEAFF. The CDR3 DNA reads TGTGCCAGCAGCACAGGGGGTTCAATGAACACTGAAGCTTTCTTT. The variable domain in full, with the rest retrieved from reference TRBV28 and TRBJ1-1, is DVKVTQSSRYLVKRTGEKVFLECVQDMDHENMFWYRQDPGLGLRLIYFSYDVKMKEKGDIPEGYSVSREKKERFSLILESASTNQTSMYLCASSTGGSMNTEAFFGQGTRLTVV.

This clonotype appeared many times. V is TRBV5-1 and J is TRBJ1-1, with D unclear. Germline CDR1 and CDR2: SGHRS and YFSETQ. Trimming pared 4 bases from V and 4 bases from J, leaving 11 bases between. The CDR3 is made up of 13 amino acids. DNA for the CDR3: TGCGCCAGCAGCCAAACAGCCGGCACTGAAGCTTTCTTT. Its translation: CASSQTAGTEAFF.

The chain links TRBV6-2 or TRBV6-3 to TRBJ2-1, with D perhaps matching TRBD1 or TRBD2 (6 bases each). The V gene lost 2 bases and the J gene lost 5 bases, with 10 bases spanning the gap. The CDR3 is 14 amino acids. Germline loops: CDR1 MNHEY, CDR2 SVGEGT. The DNA of the CDR3 is TGTGCCAGCAGTTACCCGGGGGCGAACAATGAGCAGTTCTTC. As protein: CASSYPGANNEQFF.

This clonotype showed up many times. The chain uses TRBV11-2 and TRBJ2-7; the D is unclear. The CDR3 covers 15 residues. CDR1 SGHAT and CDR2 FQNNGV come from the germline V gene. V was shortened by 2 bases and J by 5 bases, with 16 bases between the two germline ends. The CDR3 here is CASSLWQQSGDEQYF. The CDR3 DNA sequence: TGTGCCAGCAGCTTATGGCAGCAGTCCGGAGACGAGCAGTACTTC.

This clonotype has a count of ten or more. This chain connects TRBV12-3 or TRBV12-4 to TRBJ2-1; D gene ambiguous. The V end was cut by 0 bases, the J end by 5 bases, with 14 bases between. This CDR3 comprises 16 residues. The CDR3 reads CASSLASPSFNNEQFF. The CDR3 nucleotides read TGTGCCAGCAGTTTAGCGAGCCCCAGCTTTAACAATGAGCAGTTCTTC.

The CDR3 nucleotides read TGCAGTGCTAGTACGGAACTAGGAAGCACAGATACGCAGTATTTT. It codes for CSASTELGSTDTQYF. V usage is TRBV20-1 and J usage is TRBJ2-3, with D perhaps matching TRBD2 (5 bases). The germline V and J ends were trimmed by 3 bases and 0 bases, with 13 bases remaining between them. This CDR3 region has 15 residues. Germline V lookup: CDR1 DFQATT, CDR2 SNEGSKA (reference sequence).

This clonotype was recorded many times. This chain connects TRBV24-1 to TRBJ1-1, with 7 positions matching TRBD1. V gave up 3 bases and J gave up 4 bases; unmatched junction bases: 7. The CDR3 runs 15 residues. In germline, CDR1 is KGHDR, CDR2 SFDVKD. CDR3 nucleotide sequence: TGTGCCACCAGTGATATCAGGGGGGGCATCACTGAAGCTTTCTTT. Protein sequence: CATSDIRGGITEAFF.

The chain joins TRBV5-8 to TRBJ1-1; D call uncertain. The CDR3 spans 13 residues. The V end lost 2 bases, the J end lost 0 bases, and 5 bases lay between the germline ends. Germline assignment: CDR1 SGHTS and CDR2 YDEGEE. The CDR3 loop reads CASSLPVNTEAFF. CDR3 sequence (DNA): TGTGCCAGCAGCTTACCGGTGAACACTGAAGCTTTCTTT. The full variable domain, rest sourced from reference TRBV5-8 and TRBJ1-1, is EAGVTQSPTHLIKTRGQQATLRCSPISGHTSVYWYQQALGLGLQFLLWYDEGEERNRGNFPPRFSGRQFPNYSSELNVNALELEDSALYLCASSLPVNTEAFFGQGTRLTVV.

To note about this clonotype: A much more abundant neighbour one base away suggests this may be a read error. The chain employs TRBV7-9 and TRBJ2-1; 9 positions agree with TRBD2. The CDR3 spans 15 residues. In germline, CDR1 is SEHNR, CDR2 FQNEAQ (reference sequence). V lost 5 bases, J lost 11 bases, and 13 bases stayed unmatched. DNA for the CDR3: TGTGCCAGCAGCCCGACTAGCGGATCGACAGCGCAGCAGTTCTTC. Its translation: CASSPTSGSTAQQFF.

V gene TRBV7-9 combines with J gene TRBJ2-7, with D unresolved. The V gene lost 3 bases and the J gene lost 2 bases, with 8 bases spanning the gap. Germline values: CDR1 SEHNR, CDR2 FQNEAQ (reference sequence). The CDR3 has 13 amino acids. The CDR3 loop is CASSFMPPYEQYF. The CDR3 coding sequence is TGTGCCAGCAGCTTTATGCCCCCCTACGAGCAGTACTTC. The entire variable domain, with the rest obtained from reference TRBV7-9 and TRBJ2-7, is as follows: DTGVSQNPRHKITKRGQNVTFRCDPISEHNRLYWYRQTLGQGPEFLTYFQNEAQLEKSRLLSDRFSAERPKGSFSTLEIQRTEQGDSAMYLCASSFMPPYEQYFGPGTRLTVT.

This clonotype was seen at least ten times. For the CDR3, the DNA is TGCGCCAGCAGCCTTAGCCTGACTAGCGGTAGCACAGATACGCAGTATTTT. Translating it yields CASSLSLTSGSTDTQYF. J is TRBJ2-3 and V is TRBV5-1; 9 bases fit TRBD2. The CDR3 contains 17 residues. CDR1 and CDR2 from the germline V gene are SGHRS and YFSETQ. Losses at the gene ends were 4 bases for V and 0 bases for J; bases not matched to a gene: 9.

This clonotype was counted ten times or more. The J gene is TRBJ2-1, the V gene TRBV5-1, with D hard to call. V shed 4 bases and J shed 2 bases, with 10 bases lying between them. Germline V gives CDR1 SGHRS, CDR2 YFSETQ. The CDR3 spans 14 residues. The DNA for the CDR3 is TGCGCCAGCAGCCGCTATGGGGCCTACAATGAGCAGTTCTTC. Amino acids: CASSRYGAYNEQFF.

This clonotype came up a few times. This chain connects TRBV9 to TRBJ1-4, with 10 nucleotides matching TRBD1. The germline CDR1 and CDR2 sequences are SGDLS and YYNGEE. Trimming at V came to 3 bases and at J to 3 bases, leaving 8 bases not matched to a gene. This CDR3 is 17 amino acids long. CDR3 DNA sequence: TGTGCCAGCAGCGCGACAGGGGGCGGCGGATCTAATGAAAAACTGTTTTTT. This gives the protein CASSATGGGGSNEKLFF.